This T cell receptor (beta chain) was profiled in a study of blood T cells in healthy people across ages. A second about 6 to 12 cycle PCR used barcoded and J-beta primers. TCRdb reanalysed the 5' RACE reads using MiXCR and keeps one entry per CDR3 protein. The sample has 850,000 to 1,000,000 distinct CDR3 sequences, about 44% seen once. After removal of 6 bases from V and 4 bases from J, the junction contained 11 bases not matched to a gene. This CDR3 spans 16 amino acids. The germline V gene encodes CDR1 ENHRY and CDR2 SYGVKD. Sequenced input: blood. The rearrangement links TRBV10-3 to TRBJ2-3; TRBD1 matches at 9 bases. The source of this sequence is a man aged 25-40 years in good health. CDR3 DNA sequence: TGTGCCATCAGCAACACCGGACAGGGGAGCGCAGATACGCAGTATTTT. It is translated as CAISNTGQGSADTQYF.